This TCR beta chain was recovered during a study of Ad26.COV2.S vaccination and SARS-CoV-2 variants. Study context: Once or twice, 56 days apart, Ad26.COV2.S was delivered intramuscularly. Study-wide points: Breadth and depth estimates from TCRs may understate total T cell responses. The study found higher spike-specific TCR breadth in vaccine than placebo recipients.

This table comes from immunoSEQ multiplex PCR, and its TCRdb copy is limited to in-frame clones, with some not included. The sample has some 290,000 clones, approximately 86% seen once. Looked up from germline, CDR1 is MDHEN and CDR2 is SYDVKM. Germline trimming cut 6 bases from V and 0 bases from J; bases unmatched to any gene: 9. CDR3 length: 18 amino acids. Treatment defined: roughly 19 received Ad26.COV2.S at low or high dose, single or two shots; about 5 received placebo; per-sample allocation not given. At day 63 after the first vaccine or placebo injection, samples were drawn. The vaccine antigen was prefusion-stabilized Wuhan SARS-CoV-2 spike. Turning to this clone: Its target is unknown.

The chain links TRBV28 to TRBJ2-1, with 12 bases that match TRBD2. This TCR derives from a person aged 18-60 years who received the Ad26.COV2.S COVID-19 vaccine or a placebo. The specimen was peripheral blood, collected in a trial of Ad26.COV2.S vaccine versus placebo. The CDR3: CASRWTSGAAGSYNEQFF. DNA for the CDR3: TGTGCCAGCAGGTGGACTAGCGGGGCTGCTGGCTCCTACAATGAGCAGTTCTTC.